Each of the 8 T cell receptor beta chains below was sequenced from the same sample in a study of T cell responses to AZD1222 COVID-19 vaccine. Repertoires were generated with immunoSEQ multiplex PCR, while TCRdb's copy carries only in-frame clones and drops some. The sample yields about 83,000 clones, 75% to 95% seen once. The sample in question was peripheral blood, obtained on day 0 of MenACWY control vaccination. These receptor sequences come from an adult in good health.

The rearrangement uses TRBV11-1 and TRBJ2-7; D tentatively fits TRBD1 or TRBD2 (5 bases each). Germline V gene lookup returns CDR1 SGHAT and CDR2 FQDESV (reference sequence). Trimming removed 6 bases from V and 6 bases from J, with 18 bases in between. CDR3 length equals 14 residues. This CDR3 is CASSTLGTKGEQYF. In nucleotides, the CDR3 is TGTGCCAGCAGTACCTTGGGGACGAAGGGCGAGCAGTACTTC.

The V call is TRBV4-1, the J call TRBJ2-1, with 11 bases matching TRBD2. The germline V gene encodes CDR1 MGHRA and CDR2 YSYEKL. V shed 1 base, J shed 7 bases, and the junction held 6 bases outside the gene matches. This CDR3 has 16 residues. CDR3 protein: CASSQVRLAGTNEQFF. The CDR3 region has the DNA TGCGCCAGCAGCCAAGTTCGACTAGCGGGGACAAATGAGCAGTTCTTC.

The chain uses TRBV11-2 and TRBJ2-1; the D is unclear. The CDR3 consists of 12 residues. The V end was cut by 1 base, the J end by 6 bases, with 4 bases between. Germline CDR1 and CDR2: SGHAT and FQNNGV. The CDR3 DNA is TGTGCCAGCAGCTTAGTGGTCAATGAGCAGTTCTTC. Protein: CASSLVVNEQFF.

This clone was detected only once. This rearrangement joins TRBV14 to TRBJ1-2; D call uncertain. CDR3 length: 12 amino acids. The germline V and J ends were trimmed by 4 bases and 4 bases, with 7 bases remaining between them. Germline CDR1 and CDR2: SGHDN and FVKESK. The CDR3 nucleotides read TGTGCCAGCAGCCTGTCCTCCTATGGCTACACCTTC. Protein product: CASSLSSYGYTF. Filled out from reference TRBV14 and TRBJ1-2, the complete variable domain reads EAGVTQFPSHSVIEKGQTVTLRCDPISGHDNLYWYRRVMGKEIKFLLHFVKESKQDESGMPNNRFLAERTGGTYSTLKVQPAELEDSGVYFCASSLSSYGYTFGSGTRLTVV.

The chain couples TRBV29-1 to TRBJ1-2, with D maybe TRBD1 (5 bases). Germline V lookup: CDR1 SQVTM, CDR2 ANQGSEA. Trimming removed 3 bases at V and 4 bases at J, with 15 bases between. The CDR3 spans 14 residues. CDR3 sequence reads: CSVERGGGRYGYTF. The CDR3 nucleotides are TGCAGCGTTGAGAGGGGTGGAGGGCGCTATGGCTACACCTTC.

The V and J genes are TRBV15 and TRBJ1-1; 9 bases map to TRBD1. CDR3 length equals 15 residues. V dropped 1 base and J dropped 8; count of bases not matched to a gene: 8. Germline-derived CDR1 and CDR2 are LNHNV and YYDKDF (reference sequence). CDR3 residues: CATSRGRQGVEEAFF. The CDR3 DNA is TGTGCCACCAGCAGAGGACGACAGGGGGTCGAGGAAGCTTTCTTT.

This chain connects TRBV7-9 to TRBJ1-2, with TRBD1 matching 7 bases. Trimming at V came to 5 bases and at J to 8 bases, leaving 8 bases not matched to a gene. The CDR3 covers 13 residues. Looked up from germline, CDR1 is SEHNR and CDR2 is FQNEAQ (reference sequence). Here the CDR3 DNA reads TGTGCCAGCAGCGTAGGGACAGCGAACGGCTACACCTTC. This encodes CASSVGTANGYTF.

The chain combines TRBV29-1 with TRBJ1-2, with D perhaps TRBD1 (6 bases). From germline, CDR1 is SQVTM and CDR2 ANQGSEA. This CDR3 comprises 13 residues. V was shortened by 3 bases and J by 4 bases, with 12 bases between the two germline ends. The CDR3 loop reads CSVEIGGGYGYTF. In nucleotides, the CDR3 is TGCAGCGTTGAGATTGGGGGCGGCTATGGCTACACCTTC.